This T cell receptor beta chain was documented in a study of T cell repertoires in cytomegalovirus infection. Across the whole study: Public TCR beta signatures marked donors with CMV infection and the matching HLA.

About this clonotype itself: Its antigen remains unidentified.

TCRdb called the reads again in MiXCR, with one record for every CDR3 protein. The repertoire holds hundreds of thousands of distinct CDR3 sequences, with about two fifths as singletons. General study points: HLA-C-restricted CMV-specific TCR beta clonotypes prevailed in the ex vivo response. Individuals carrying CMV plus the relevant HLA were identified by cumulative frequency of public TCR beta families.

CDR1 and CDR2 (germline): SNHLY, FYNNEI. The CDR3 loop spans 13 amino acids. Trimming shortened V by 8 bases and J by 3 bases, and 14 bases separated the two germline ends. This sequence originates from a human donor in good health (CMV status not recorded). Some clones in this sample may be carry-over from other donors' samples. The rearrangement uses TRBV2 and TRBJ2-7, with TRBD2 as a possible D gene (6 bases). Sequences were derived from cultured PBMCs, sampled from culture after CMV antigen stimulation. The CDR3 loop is CASWRDTDYEQYF. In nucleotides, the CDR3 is TGTGCCAGCTGGAGGGATACCGACTACGAGCAGTACTTC.